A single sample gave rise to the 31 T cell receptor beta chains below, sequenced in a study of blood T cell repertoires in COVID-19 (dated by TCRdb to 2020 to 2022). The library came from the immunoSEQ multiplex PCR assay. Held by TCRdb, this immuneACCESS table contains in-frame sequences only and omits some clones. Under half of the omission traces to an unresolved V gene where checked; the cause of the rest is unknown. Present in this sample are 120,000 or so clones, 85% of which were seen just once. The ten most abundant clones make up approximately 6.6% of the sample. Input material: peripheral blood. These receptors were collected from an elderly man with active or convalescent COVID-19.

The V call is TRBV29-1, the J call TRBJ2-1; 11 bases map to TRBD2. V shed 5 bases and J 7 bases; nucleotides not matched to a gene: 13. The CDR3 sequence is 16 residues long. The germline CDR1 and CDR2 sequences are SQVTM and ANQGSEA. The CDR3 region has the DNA TGCAGCGTTTACTACGTGACTAGCGGGAAACTGAATGAGCAGTTCTTC. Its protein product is CSVYYVTSGKLNEQFF.

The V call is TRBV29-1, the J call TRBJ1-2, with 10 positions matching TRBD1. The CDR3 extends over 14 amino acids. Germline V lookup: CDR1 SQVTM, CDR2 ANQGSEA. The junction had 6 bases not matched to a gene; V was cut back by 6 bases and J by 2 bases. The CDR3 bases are TGCAGCGTAGGCGACAGGGGGCGGAACTATGGCTACACCTTC. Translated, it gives CSVGDRGRNYGYTF.

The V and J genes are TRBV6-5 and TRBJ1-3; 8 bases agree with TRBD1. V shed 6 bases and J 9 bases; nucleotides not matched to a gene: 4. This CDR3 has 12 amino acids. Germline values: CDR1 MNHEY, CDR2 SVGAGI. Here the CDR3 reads CASRTGEGTIYF. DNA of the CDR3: TGTGCCAGCAGGACAGGGGAAGGCACCATATATTTT.

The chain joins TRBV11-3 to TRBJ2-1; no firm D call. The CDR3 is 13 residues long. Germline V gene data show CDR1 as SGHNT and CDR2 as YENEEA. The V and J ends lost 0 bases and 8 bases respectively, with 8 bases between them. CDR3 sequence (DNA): TGTGCCAGCAGCTTAGACTACCAATATGAGCAGTTCTTC. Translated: CASSLDYQYEQFF.

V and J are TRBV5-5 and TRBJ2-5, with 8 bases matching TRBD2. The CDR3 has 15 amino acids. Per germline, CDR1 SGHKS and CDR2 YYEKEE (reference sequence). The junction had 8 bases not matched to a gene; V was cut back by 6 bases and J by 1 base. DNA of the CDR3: TGTGCCAGCAATCGTCTAGCGGGCGTCCAAGAGACCCAGTACTTC. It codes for CASNRLAGVQETQYF.

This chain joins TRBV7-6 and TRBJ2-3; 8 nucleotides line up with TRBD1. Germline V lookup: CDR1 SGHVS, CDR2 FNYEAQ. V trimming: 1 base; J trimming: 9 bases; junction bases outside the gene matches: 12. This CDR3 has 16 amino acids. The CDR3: CASSLGGTRQGSTQYF. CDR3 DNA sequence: TGTGCCAGCAGCTTAGGGGGCACTAGACAGGGGTCAACGCAGTATTTT.

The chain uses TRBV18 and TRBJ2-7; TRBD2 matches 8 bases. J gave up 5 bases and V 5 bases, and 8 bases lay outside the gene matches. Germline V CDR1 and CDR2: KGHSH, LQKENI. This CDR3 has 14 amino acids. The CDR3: CASSKPAGGDEQYF. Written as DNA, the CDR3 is TGTGCCAGCTCAAAACCGGCGGGGGGTGACGAGCAGTACTTC.

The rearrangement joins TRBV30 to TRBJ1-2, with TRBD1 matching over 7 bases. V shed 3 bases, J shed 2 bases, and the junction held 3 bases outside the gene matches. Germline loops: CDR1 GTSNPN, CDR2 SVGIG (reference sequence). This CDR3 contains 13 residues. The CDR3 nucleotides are TGTGCCTGGAGCCGGGACAGCAACTATGGCTACACCTTC. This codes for CAWSRDSNYGYTF.

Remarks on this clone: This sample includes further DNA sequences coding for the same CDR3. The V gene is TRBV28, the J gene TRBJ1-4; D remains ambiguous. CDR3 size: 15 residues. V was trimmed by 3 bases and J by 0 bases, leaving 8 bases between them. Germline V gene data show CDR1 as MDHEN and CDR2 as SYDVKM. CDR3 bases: TGTGCCAGCAGTTTCGGCGGCGCAACTAATGAAAAACTGTTTTTT. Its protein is CASSFGGATNEKLFF.

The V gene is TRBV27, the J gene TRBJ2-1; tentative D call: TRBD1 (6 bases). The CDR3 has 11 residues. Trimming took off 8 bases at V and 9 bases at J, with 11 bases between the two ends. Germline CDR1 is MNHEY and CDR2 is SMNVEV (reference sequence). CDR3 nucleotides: TGTGCCAGCTACAGGGATATTGAGCAGTTCTTC. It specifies CASYRDIEQFF.

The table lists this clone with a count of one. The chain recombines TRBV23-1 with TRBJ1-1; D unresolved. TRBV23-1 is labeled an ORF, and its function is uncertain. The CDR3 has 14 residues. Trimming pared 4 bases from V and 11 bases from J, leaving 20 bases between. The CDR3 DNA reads TGCGCCAGCAGTCGACGGATTAGACAAGCATTTGCTTTCTTT. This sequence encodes CASSRRIRQAFAFF.

The CDR3 protein is CASSPENYGYTF. For the CDR3, the DNA is TGTGCCAGCTCACCAGAGAACTATGGCTACACCTTC. The rearrangement links TRBV18 to TRBJ1-2; unclear D gene. Per the germline V gene, CDR1 is KGHSH and CDR2 is LQKENI. Trimming shortened V by 2 bases and J by 2 bases, and 3 bases separated the two germline ends. This CDR3 contains 12 residues. The whole variable domain, remainder taken from reference TRBV18 and TRBJ1-2, is NAGVMQNPRHLVRRRGQEARLRCSPMKGHSHVYWYRQLPEEGLKFMVYLQKENIIDESGMPKERFSAEFPKEGPSILRIQQVVRGDSAAYFCASSPENYGYTFGSGTRLTVV.

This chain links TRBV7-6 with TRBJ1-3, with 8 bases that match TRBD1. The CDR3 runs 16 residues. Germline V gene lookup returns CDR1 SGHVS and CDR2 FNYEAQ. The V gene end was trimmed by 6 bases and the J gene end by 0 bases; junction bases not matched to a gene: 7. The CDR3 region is CASSTTGGGSGNTIYF. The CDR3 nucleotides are TGTGCCAGCAGTACCACAGGGGGTGGCTCTGGAAACACCATATATTTT.

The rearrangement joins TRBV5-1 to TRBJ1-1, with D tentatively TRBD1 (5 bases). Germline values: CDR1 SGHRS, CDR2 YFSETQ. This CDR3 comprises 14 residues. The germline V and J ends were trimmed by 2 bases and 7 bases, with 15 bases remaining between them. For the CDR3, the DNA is TGCGCCAGCAGCTTCACAGGCCTGGCCCTTGAAGCTTTCTTT. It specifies CASSFTGLALEAFF.

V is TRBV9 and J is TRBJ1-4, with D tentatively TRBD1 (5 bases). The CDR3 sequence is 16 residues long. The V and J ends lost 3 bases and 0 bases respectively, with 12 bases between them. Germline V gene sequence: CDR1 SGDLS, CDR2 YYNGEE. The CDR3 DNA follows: TGTGCCAGCAGCGCAGGACACTCTGCAACTAATGAAAAACTGTTTTTT. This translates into CASSAGHSATNEKLFF. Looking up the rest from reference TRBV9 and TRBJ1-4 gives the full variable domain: DSGVTQTPKHLITATGQRVTLRCSPRSGDLSVYWYQQSLDQGLQFLIQYYNGEERAKGNILERFSAQQFPDLHSELNLSSLELGDSALYFCASSAGHSATNEKLFFGSGTQLSVL.

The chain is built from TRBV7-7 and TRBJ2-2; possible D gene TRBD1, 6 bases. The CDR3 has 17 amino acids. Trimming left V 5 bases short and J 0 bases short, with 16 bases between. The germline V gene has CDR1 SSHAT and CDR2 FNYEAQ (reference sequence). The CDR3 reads CASSPLQGPSNTGELFF. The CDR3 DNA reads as TGTGCCAGCAGCCCGCTCCAGGGGCCTTCGAACACCGGGGAGCTGTTTTTT.

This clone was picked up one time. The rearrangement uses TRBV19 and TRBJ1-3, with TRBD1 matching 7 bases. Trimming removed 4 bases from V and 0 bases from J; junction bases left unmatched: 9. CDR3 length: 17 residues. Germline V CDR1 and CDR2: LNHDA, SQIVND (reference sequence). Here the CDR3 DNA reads TGTGCCAGTAGTAAGGGGGCCGACTTACCCTCTGGAAACACCATATATTTT. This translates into CASSKGADLPSGNTIYF. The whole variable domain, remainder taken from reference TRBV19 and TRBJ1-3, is DGGITQSPKYLFRKEGQNVTLSCEQNLNHDAMYWYRQDPGQGLRLIYYSQIVNDFQKGDIAEGYSVSREKKESFPLTVTSAQKNPTAFYLCASSKGADLPSGNTIYFGEGSWLTVV.

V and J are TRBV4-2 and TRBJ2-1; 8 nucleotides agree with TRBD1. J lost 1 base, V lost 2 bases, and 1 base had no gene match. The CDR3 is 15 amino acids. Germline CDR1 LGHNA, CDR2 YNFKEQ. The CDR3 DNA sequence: TGTGCCAGCAGCCAAAACAGGGGGTCCTACAATGAGCAGTTCTTC. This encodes CASSQNRGSYNEQFF.

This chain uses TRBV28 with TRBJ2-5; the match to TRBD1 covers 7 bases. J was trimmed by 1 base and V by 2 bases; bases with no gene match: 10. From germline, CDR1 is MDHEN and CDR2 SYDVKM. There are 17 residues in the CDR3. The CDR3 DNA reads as TGTGCCAGCAGTTTAGGGGGAACAGGGGCGATCCAAGAGACCCAGTACTTC. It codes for CASSLGGTGAIQETQYF.

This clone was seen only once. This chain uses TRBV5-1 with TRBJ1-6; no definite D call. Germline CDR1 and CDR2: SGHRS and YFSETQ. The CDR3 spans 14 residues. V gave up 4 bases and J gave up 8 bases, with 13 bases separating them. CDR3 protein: CASSPGSGYSPLHF. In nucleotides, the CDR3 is TGCGCCAGCAGCCCGGGGAGCGGGTATTCACCCCTCCACTTT.

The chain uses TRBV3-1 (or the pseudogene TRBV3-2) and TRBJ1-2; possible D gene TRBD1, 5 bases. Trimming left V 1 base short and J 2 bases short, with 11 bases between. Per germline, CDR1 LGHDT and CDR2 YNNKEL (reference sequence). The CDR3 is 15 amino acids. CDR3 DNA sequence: TGTGCCAGCAGCCAAGGAGTCGGACAAAACTATGGCTACACCTTC. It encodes CASSQGVGQNYGYTF.

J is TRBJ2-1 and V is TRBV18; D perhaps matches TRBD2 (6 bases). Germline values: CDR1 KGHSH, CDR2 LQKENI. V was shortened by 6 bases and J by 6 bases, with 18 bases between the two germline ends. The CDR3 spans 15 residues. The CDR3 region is CASSTRGGVANEQFF. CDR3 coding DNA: TGTGCCAGCTCTACCAGAGGCGGGGTTGCCAATGAGCAGTTCTTC.

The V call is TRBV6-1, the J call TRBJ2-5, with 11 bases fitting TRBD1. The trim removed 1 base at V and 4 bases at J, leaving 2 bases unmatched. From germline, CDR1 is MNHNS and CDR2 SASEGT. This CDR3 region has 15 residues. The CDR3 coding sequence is TGTGCCAGCAGTGAAGGGACAGGGGGCCGAGAGACCCAGTACTTC. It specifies CASSEGTGGRETQYF.

CDR3 loop: CAIRSTNTGELFF. The CDR3 DNA is TGTGCCATCAGAAGCACGAACACCGGGGAGCTGTTTTTT. This rearrangement joins TRBV10-3 to TRBJ2-2; D remains unclear. Per the germline V gene, CDR1 is ENHRY and CDR2 is SYGVKD. This CDR3 is built from 13 residues. With 6 bases removed from V and 0 bases from J, the gap between germline ends came to 5 bases.

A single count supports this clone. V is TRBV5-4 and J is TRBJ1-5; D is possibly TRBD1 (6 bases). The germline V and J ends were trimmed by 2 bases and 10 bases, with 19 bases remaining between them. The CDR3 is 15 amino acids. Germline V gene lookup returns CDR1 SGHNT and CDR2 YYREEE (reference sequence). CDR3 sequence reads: CASSLSRDKDSPQHF. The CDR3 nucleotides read TGTGCCAGCAGCTTATCCCGGGACAAGGATTCTCCCCAGCATTTT.

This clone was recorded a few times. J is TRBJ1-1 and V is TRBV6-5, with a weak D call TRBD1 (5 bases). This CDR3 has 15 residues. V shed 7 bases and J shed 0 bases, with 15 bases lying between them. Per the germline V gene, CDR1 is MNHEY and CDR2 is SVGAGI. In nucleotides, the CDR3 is TGTGCCAGCACGGAGAATGGGGGGATGAACACTGAAGCTTTCTTT. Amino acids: CASTENGGMNTEAFF.

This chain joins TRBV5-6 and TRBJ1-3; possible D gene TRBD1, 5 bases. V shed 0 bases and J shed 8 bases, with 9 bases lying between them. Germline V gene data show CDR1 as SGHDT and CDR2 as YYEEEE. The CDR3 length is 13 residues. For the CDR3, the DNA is TGTGCCAGCAGCTTGGGCCAGGGATACACCATATATTTT. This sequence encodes CASSLGQGYTIYF.

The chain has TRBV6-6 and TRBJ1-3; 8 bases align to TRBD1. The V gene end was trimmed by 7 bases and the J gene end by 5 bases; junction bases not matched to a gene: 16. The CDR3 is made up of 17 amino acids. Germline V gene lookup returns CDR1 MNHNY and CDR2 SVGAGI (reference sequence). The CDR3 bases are TGTGCCAGCATTCGCCCGCTTTGGGACAGGCTTAGAAACACCATATATTTT. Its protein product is CASIRPLWDRLRNTIYF.

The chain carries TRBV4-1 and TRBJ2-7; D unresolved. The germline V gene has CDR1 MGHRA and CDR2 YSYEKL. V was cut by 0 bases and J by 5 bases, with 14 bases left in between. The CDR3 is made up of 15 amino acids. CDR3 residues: CASSQDFGQNHEQYF. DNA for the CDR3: TGCGCCAGCAGCCAAGATTTTGGGCAAAACCACGAGCAGTACTTC.

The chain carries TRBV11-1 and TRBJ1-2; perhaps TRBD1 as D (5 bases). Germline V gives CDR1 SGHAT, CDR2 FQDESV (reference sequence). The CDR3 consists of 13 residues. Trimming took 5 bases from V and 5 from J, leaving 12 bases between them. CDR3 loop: CASSLGGGYGYTF. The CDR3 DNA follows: TGTGCCAGCAGCCTTGGGGGAGGATATGGCTACACCTTC.

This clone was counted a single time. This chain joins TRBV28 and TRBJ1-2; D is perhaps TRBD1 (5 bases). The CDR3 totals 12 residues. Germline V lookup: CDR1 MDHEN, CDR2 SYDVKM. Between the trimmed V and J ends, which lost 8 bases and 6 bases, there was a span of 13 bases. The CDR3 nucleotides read TGTGCCAGCCGAGCCAGGGTTGATGGCTACACCTTC. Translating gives CASRARVDGYTF.